A selection of T cell receptor beta chains follows, all from one sample in a study of shared clonotypes between healthy human individuals. Assay used: immunoSEQ multiplex PCR; TCRdb lists only in-frame clones, some missing. This sample carries about 510,000 clones, 90% to 96% of them seen once, and the ten largest clones take approximately 0.06%. Material for sequencing was naive CD4+ T cells sorted from blood. The receptors were gathered from a woman in her 30s in good health. The CDR3 runs from the conserved cysteine through the conserved F or W. Fields, in order: J gene, clone size, D gene, V gene, CDR3 DNA, CDR3 protein. The D gene is left open where the match is weak. Size tells how often a clone was seen (once, few, many) or the class of an expanded clone, and some rows leave it out.

TRBJ2-5 | NA | NA | TRBV5-5 | TGTGCCAGCAGCTCCCAGCCGGAAGAGACCCAGTACTTC | CASSSQPEETQYF
TRBJ1-3 | NA | NA | TRBV5-6 | TGTGCCAGCAGCTCTGACTCAGTCATCTCTGGAAACACCATATATTTT | CASSSDSVISGNTIYF
TRBJ2-2 | once | NA | TRBV27 | TGTGCCAGCAAGGAGGGAGGTCGGTCCGGGGAGCTGTTTTTT | CASKEGGRSGELFF
TRBJ1-3 | NA | TRBD1 | TRBV18 | TGTGCCAGCTCACCTGACAGGGTCTCTGGAAACACCATATATTTT | CASSPDRVSGNTIYF
TRBJ2-1 | NA | NA | TRBV2 | TGTGCCAGCAGTGACCCGAGCTCCTACAATGAGCAGTTCTTC | CASSDPSSYNEQFF
TRBJ2-7 | NA | TRBD2 | TRBV5-4 | TGTGCCAGCAGCTCCGGACTAGCGGGAACCTACGAGCAGTACTTC | CASSSGLAGTYEQYF
TRBJ1-2 | once | TRBD1 | TRBV28 | TGTGCCAGCAGCCTAGGGGGCGCAGGAAGCTATGGCTACACCTTC | CASSLGGAGSYGYTF
TRBJ2-5 | NA | NA | TRBV10-1 | TGCGCCAGCTCGGGACACCCGCGAGAGACCCAGTACTTC | CASSGHPRETQYF
TRBJ2-1 | NA | TRBD2 | TRBV6-1 | TGTGCCAGCAGTGAAAAGTTGACTAGCGGATACCCATACAATGAGCAGTTCTTC | CASSEKLTSGYPYNEQFF
TRBJ2-5 | NA | NA | TRBV19 | TGTGCCAGTAAGCAGAGGGTCGGAGAGACCCAGTACTTC | CASKQRVGETQYF
TRBJ2-4 | NA | NA | TRBV11-2 | TGTGCCAGCAGCTACACCGGGCCACAACAAGCCCGCGCCAAAAACATTCAGTACTTC | CASSYTGPQQARAKNIQYF
TRBJ1-2 | NA | TRBD1 | TRBV5-5 | TGTGCCAGCACCTTAGACGTCGGACAGGGTCGGGGTGGCTACACCTTC | CASTLDVGQGRGGYTF
TRBJ2-7 | NA | TRBD2 | TRBV6-1 | TGTGCCAGCAGCGCAATGGGAGGGCCCTACGAGCAGTACTTC | CASSAMGGPYEQYF
TRBJ1-2 | NA | NA | TRBV28 | TGTGCCAGCAGTCCTACAGGGACTCATAACTATGGCTACACCTTC | CASSPTGTHNYGYTF
TRBJ2-1 | NA | TRBD1 | TRBV9 | TGTGCCAGCAGCCGAACAGGGGGCTCCTACAATGAGCAGTTCTTC | CASSRTGGSYNEQFF
TRBJ1-2 | NA | NA | TRBV2 | TGTGCCAGCCTCGGGATCAAGGAAGGTGGCTACACCTTC | CASLGIKEGGYTF
TRBJ1-5 | NA | NA | TRBV6-1 | TGTGCCAGCAGTGCACAGGGAAACAATCAGCCCCAGCATTTT | CASSAQGNNQPQHF
TRBJ1-1 | NA | NA | TRBV19 | TGTGCCAGTAGGGGTATCAAATGGGACACTGAAGCTTTCTTT | CASRGIKWDTEAFF
TRBJ2-7 | NA | TRBD1 | TRBV7-3 | TGTGCCAGCAGCTTATCGTACAGGGGATCATATTACGAGCAGTACTTC | CASSLSYRGSYYEQYF
TRBJ2-7 | NA | TRBD2 | TRBV18 | TGTGCCAGCTCACCACCGGGGCAGGCTGGGAGACTAGCTCGCAACAAGCAGTACTTC | CASSPPGQAGRLARNKQYF
TRBJ1-5 | NA | NA | TRBV27 | TGTGCCAGCAGCCCCGAGGGGGGCGCCGGCAATCAGCCCCAGCATTTT | CASSPEGGAGNQPQHF
TRBJ1-1 | once | NA | TRBV6-5 | TGTGCCAGCAGTTACTCTGGGGGGTACGGGAGCACTGAAGCTTTCTTT | CASSYSGGYGSTEAFF
TRBJ2-7 | NA | TRBD1 | TRBV5-1 | TGCGCCAGCAGGTCCGGGCGGGACAGGCCTTCCTACGAGCAGTACTTC | CASRSGRDRPSYEQYF
TRBJ1-5 | NA | NA | TRBV7-8 | TGTGCCAGCAGCTTAGATGGGACTCCTCCGGCCGGGCCCCAGCATTTT | CASSLDGTPPAGPQHF
TRBJ2-7 | NA | NA | TRBV27 | TGTGCCAGCTGTCCCCGTTGGGGCGTTGGCGAGCAGTACTTC | CASCPRWGVGEQYF
TRBJ2-3 | NA | NA | TRBV10-1 | TGCGCCAGCAGTGAATCCACAGATACGCAGTATTTT | CASSESTDTQYF
TRBJ1-1 | NA | NA | TRBV18 | TGTGCCAGCTCACCTTTAAGCATAGGGGATAATGAAGCTTTCTTT | CASSPLSIGDNEAFF
TRBJ2-1 | once | NA | TRBV9 | TGTGCCAGCAGCGTAGGGTCGAGCTCCTACAATGAGCAGTTCTTC | CASSVGSSSYNEQFF
TRBJ2-7 | NA | TRBD2 | TRBV28 | TGTGCCAGCTCTTCAAGCGGGAGGTATTTGTACGAGCAGTACTTC | CASSSSGRYLYEQYF
TRBJ2-1 | NA | TRBD2 | TRBV7-9 | TGTGCCAGCAGCTTCACTAGCGCCTCGCAGCAGTTCTTC | CASSFTSASQQFF
TRBJ1-6 | NA | NA | TRBV28 | TGTGCCAGCAGTTTAGAGCCCAGCTCCTATAATTCACCCCTCCACTTT | CASSLEPSSYNSPLHF
TRBJ2-3 | NA | TRBD2 | TRBV9 | TGTGCCAGCAGCGTAGGAACTAGCGGGACGGTTGGTACAGATACGCAGTATTTT | CASSVGTSGTVGTDTQYF
TRBJ2-1 | once | TRBD2 | TRBV9 | TGTGCCAGCAGCGCCGGGACTAGTCTGTTCTTC | CASSAGTSLFF
TRBJ2-7 | NA | NA | TRBV28 | TGTGCCAGCAGTTTCCCCCAAGCGGCCCCCTACGAGCAGTACTTC | CASSFPQAAPYEQYF
TRBJ1-5 | NA | NA | TRBV28 | TGTGCCAGCAGTCCCTCGGGGGATCAGCCCCAGCATTTT | CASSPSGDQPQHF
TRBJ2-1 | NA | TRBD2 | TRBV6-4 | TGTGCCAGCAGTGTCTTCCTAGCGGAATACAATGAGCAGTTCTTC | CASSVFLAEYNEQFF
TRBJ2-3 | NA | NA | TRBV4-1 | TGCGCCAGCAGCCCAGATGCCTACACAGATACGCAGTATTTT | CASSPDAYTDTQYF
TRBJ1-5 | NA | NA | TRBV30 | TGTGCCTGGAGTCCAGGGGATAGCAATCAGCCCCAGCATTTT | CAWSPGDSNQPQHF
TRBJ2-3 | NA | NA | TRBV5-1 | TGCGCCAGCAGCCCACCCGGGCGAAGCACAGATACGCAGTATTTT | CASSPPGRSTDTQYF
TRBJ1-5 | NA | NA | TRBV5-1 | TGCGCCAGCAGCTCCCGGCCTGACAGTAATCAGCCCCAGCATTTT | CASSSRPDSNQPQHF
TRBJ2-1 | NA | TRBD2 | TRBV4-1 | TGCGCCAGCAGCCAAGCGGGACTAGCGGGAGCTGAGCAGTTCTTC | CASSQAGLAGAEQFF
TRBJ2-6 | NA | NA | TRBV7-9 | TGTGCCAGCAGCTATGGGAGGAGCTCTGGGGCCAACGTCCTGACTTTC | CASSYGRSSGANVLTF
TRBJ1-1 | NA | NA | TRBV4-1 | TGCGCCAGCAGCCAAGCGTTCGGTTTTAGACAAGCGCTACCTGAAGCTTTCTTT | CASSQAFGFRQALPEAFF
TRBJ2-2 | NA | NA | TRBV27 | TGTGCCAGCAGTCTCTTGAACACCGGGGAGCTGTTTTTT | CASSLLNTGELFF
TRBJ1-4 | NA | NA | TRBV5-1 | TGCGCCAGCAGCTTGGGGGGGGCGCCAACTAATGAAAAACTGTTTTTT | CASSLGGAPTNEKLFF
TRBJ1-3 | NA | NA | TRBV6-5 | TGTGCCAGCAGTTACTCAGACATATCTGGAAACACCATATATTTT | CASSYSDISGNTIYF
TRBJ1-1 | NA | NA | TRBV6-6 | TGTGCCAGCAGTTACGGTCGGGGTGGTACCACTGAAGCTTTCTTT | CASSYGRGGTTEAFF
TRBJ1-5 | NA | NA | TRBV15 | TGTGCCACCAGCAGAGATCGGACAGCTTATAGCAATCAGCCCCAGCATTTT | CATSRDRTAYSNQPQHF
TRBJ1-3 | NA | NA | TRBV18 | TGTGCCAGCTCACCAAAATCAAACCCTAGAAACACCATATATTTT | CASSPKSNPRNTIYF
TRBJ2-2 | NA | NA | TRBV18 | TGTGCCAGCTCACCACTTAGCCAGGGCGGGGAGCTGTTTTTT | CASSPLSQGGELFF
TRBJ1-1 | NA | NA | TRBV7-2 | TGTGCCAGCCCCGATGGTTTCATGAACACTGAAGCTTTCTTT | CASPDGFMNTEAFF
TRBJ1-2 | NA | TRBD1 | TRBV6-5 | TGTGCCAGCAGTTACGGGAACAGGGGGAGGAATGGCTACACCTTC | CASSYGNRGRNGYTF